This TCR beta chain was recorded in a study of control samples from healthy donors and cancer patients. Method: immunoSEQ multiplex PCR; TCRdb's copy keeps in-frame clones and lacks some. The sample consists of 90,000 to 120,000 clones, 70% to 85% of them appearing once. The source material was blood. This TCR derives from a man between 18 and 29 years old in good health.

The CDR3 DNA reads as TGCGCCAGCAGCTTATCCGGGACAGCGACCTACGAGCAGTACTTC. It is translated as CASSLSGTATYEQYF. The chain combines TRBV5-1 with TRBJ2-7, with 7 bases lining up with TRBD1. CDR3 length: 15 residues. Trimming at V came to 2 bases and at J to 2 bases, leaving 7 bases not matched to a gene. In germline, CDR1 is SGHRS, CDR2 YFSETQ. Together with reference TRBV5-1 and TRBJ2-7, the CDR3 gives the full variable domain: KAGVTQTPRYLIKTRGQQVTLSCSPISGHRSVSWYQQTPGQGLQFLFEYFSETQRNKGNFPGRFSGRQFSNSRSEMNVSTLELGDSALYLCASSLSGTATYEQYFGPGTRLTVT.